Each of the 24 T cell receptor beta chains below was sequenced from the same sample in a study of T cell responses to AZD1222 COVID-19 vaccine. Clones were sequenced by immunoSEQ multiplex PCR, and TCRdb holds only the in-frame ones, with some missing. The repertoire holds under 60,000 clones, about nine tenths seen once, with approximately 5% in the top ten. This sample comprised peripheral blood, obtained 28 days after the second AZD1222 dose. The receptors originated from an adult who received the AZD1222 COVID-19 vaccine.

The rearrangement joins TRBV19 to TRBJ2-1; 9 bases line up with TRBD1. Germline V gene lookup returns CDR1 LNHDA and CDR2 SQIVND (reference sequence). This CDR3 comprises 17 residues. V lost 1 base to trimming and J lost 6 bases; unmatched junction nucleotides: 10. The CDR3 nucleotides read TGTGCCAGTAGTATAGGCCAGGGACAGGGAAAGGTCAATGAGCAGTTCTTC. This sequence encodes CASSIGQGQGKVNEQFF.

The J gene is TRBJ2-7, the V gene TRBV11-3; 10 bases agree with TRBD1. This CDR3 spans 14 amino acids. The germline V gene encodes CDR1 SGHNT and CDR2 YENEEA. V was pared by 5 bases and J by 3 bases, with 4 bases of the junction left unmatched. The CDR3 DNA reads TGTGCCAGCAGCCTCCGGGACAGGGGCTACGAGCAGTACTTC. It is translated as CASSLRDRGYEQYF.

CDR3 coding DNA: TGTGCCAGCAGGGTTACAGGGAGCTCCTATAATTCACCCCTCCACTTT. Its protein product is CASRVTGSSYNSPLHF. This sequence joins TRBV2 and TRBJ1-6; TRBD1 might be the D (6 bases). This CDR3 spans 16 amino acids. Trimming removed 6 bases at V and 0 bases at J, with 12 bases between. Germline assignment: CDR1 SNHLY and CDR2 FYNNEI.

This clone was counted a single time. The chain joins TRBV12-3 or TRBV12-4 to TRBJ1-5; the D is unclear. V was clipped by 6 bases and J by 3 bases, with 6 bases between them. The CDR3 has 12 residues. CDR3 DNA sequence: TGTGCCAGCAGGCGGACCAATCAGCCCCAGCATTTT. This encodes CASRRTNQPQHF.

The V and J genes are TRBV6-6 and TRBJ1-6, with a possible D match to TRBD1 (5 bases). The V end lost 0 bases, the J end lost 6 bases, and 9 bases lay between the germline ends. The CDR3 extends over 15 amino acids. In germline, CDR1 is MNHNY, CDR2 SVGAGI (reference sequence). The CDR3, as DNA: TGTGCCAGCAGTTACTCAGGGGTAGGTAATTCACCCCTCCACTTT. This translates into CASSYSGVGNSPLHF.

The rearrangement joins TRBV5-1 to TRBJ1-1; no definite D call. With 6 bases removed from V and 1 base from J, the gap between germline ends came to 13 bases. The CDR3 contains 14 residues. Germline V gene sequence: CDR1 SGHRS, CDR2 YFSETQ. The CDR3 reads CASKGGSSNTEAFF. The CDR3 nucleotides read TGCGCCAGCAAAGGTGGCTCCTCGAACACTGAAGCTTTCTTT.

This chain links TRBV28 with TRBJ2-7; TRBD1 matches 11 bases. Germline V CDR1 and CDR2: MDHEN, SYDVKM. Germline trimming cut 6 bases from V and 3 bases from J; bases unmatched to any gene: 7. This CDR3 has 15 amino acids. In DNA form, the CDR3 reads TGTGCCAGCAGAACAGGCGGGACAGGGGGCTACGAGCAGTACTTC. Its translation is CASRTGGTGGYEQYF.

This clone was observed once. The chain employs TRBV24-1 and TRBJ2-7; D might be TRBD1 (6 bases). V was clipped by 3 bases and J by 0 bases, with 11 bases between them. The CDR3 covers 15 residues. CDR1 and CDR2 (germline): KGHDR, SFDVKD. The CDR3 coding sequence is TGTGCCACCAGTGATCTCAGGGGAACCTCCTACGAGCAGTACTTC. This gives the protein CATSDLRGTSYEQYF.

V gene TRBV18 combines with J gene TRBJ2-2, with TRBD2 matching 8 bases. CDR3 length equals 16 residues. Per the germline V gene, CDR1 is KGHSH and CDR2 is LQKENI. The V gene end was trimmed by 4 bases and the J gene end by 6 bases; junction bases not matched to a gene: 10. The CDR3 is CASSRFSAGGPGELFF. In DNA, the CDR3 is TGTGCCAGCTCACGTTTCTCGGCGGGGGGTCCCGGGGAGCTGTTTTTT.

This clone has a handful of counts. This chain's CDR3 is CASSFRLYGYTF. The CDR3, as DNA: TGTGCCAGCAGTTTCCGGCTGTATGGCTACACCTTC. The chain links TRBV6-2 or TRBV6-3 to TRBJ1-2, with D unclear. The V end was cut by 4 bases, the J end by 5 bases, with 8 bases between. The CDR3 has 12 residues. Germline V lookup: CDR1 MNHEY, CDR2 SVGEGT.

The chain recombines TRBV19 with TRBJ2-7; D assignment may be TRBD1 or TRBD2 (5 bases each). This CDR3 contains 19 residues. In germline, CDR1 is LNHDA, CDR2 SQIVND (reference sequence). The ends were cut back, 6 bases at V and 2 bases at J, with 29 bases in the middle. The CDR3, as DNA: TGTGCCAGTAGCAAAATCCTAAGGGGAGCTCCGGTGGTCGCCTACGAGCAGTACTTC. This gives the protein CASSKILRGAPVVAYEQYF.

This clone was counted once. The rearrangement uses TRBV5-1 and TRBJ1-1; D gene ambiguous. Trimming took 0 bases from V and 1 from J, leaving 4 bases between them. The CDR3 has 13 residues. Germline V gene data show CDR1 as SGHRS and CDR2 as YFSETQ. The CDR3: CASSLVTNTEAFF. The DNA for the CDR3 is TGCGCCAGCAGCTTGGTTACGAACACTGAAGCTTTCTTT.

V gene TRBV2 combines with J gene TRBJ2-1; 7 bases agree with TRBD2. The junction had 0 bases not matched to a gene; V was cut back by 6 bases and J by 1 base. This CDR3 has 13 residues. Looked up from germline, CDR1 is SNHLY and CDR2 is FYNNEI. CDR3 residues: CASRLASYNEQFF. The CDR3 nucleotides are TGTGCCAGCAGACTAGCGTCCTACAATGAGCAGTTCTTC.

This chain links TRBV6-2 or TRBV6-3 with TRBJ1-1; TRBD1 is a possible D gene (5 bases). This CDR3 comprises 16 residues. V lost 0 bases and J 0 bases, leaving 11 bases between the germline ends. CDR1 is MNHEY, CDR2 SVGEGT, per germline. The CDR3 DNA is TGTGCCAGCAGTTACTCGGCGGGACCCATGAACACTGAAGCTTTCTTT. It specifies CASSYSAGPMNTEAFF.

Only a few counts were recorded for this clone. The rearrangement links TRBV28 to TRBJ1-5, with 8 positions matching TRBD1. The CDR3 runs to 15 residues. Germline assignment: CDR1 MDHEN and CDR2 SYDVKM. V shed 2 bases and J 4 bases; nucleotides not matched to a gene: 4. CDR3 sequence reads: CASSLRTGFNQPQHF. The CDR3 DNA is TGTGCCAGCAGTTTAAGGACAGGGTTTAATCAGCCCCAGCATTTT.

CDR3 bases: TGTGCCAGCGGCCGTCCGGGACTAACCTACGAGCAGTACTTC. Translated: CASGRPGLTYEQYF. The J gene is TRBJ2-7, the V gene TRBV6-2 or TRBV6-3, with 7 bases identical to TRBD2. The CDR3 is made up of 14 amino acids. The V segment lost 8 bases and the J segment 2 bases; nucleotides outside the gene matches: 9. Germline-derived CDR1 and CDR2 are MNHEY and SVGEGT.

CDR3 bases: TGTGCCAGCAGCCTAGCCAGTCCCTATACGCAGTATTTT. Translating gives CASSLASPYTQYF. This sequence joins TRBV6-5 and TRBJ2-3, with D tentatively TRBD2 (5 bases). The germline CDR1 and CDR2 sequences are MNHEY and SVGAGI. Trimming removed 6 bases from V and 7 bases from J, with 14 bases in between. This CDR3 comprises 13 residues.

CDR3 nucleotides: TGTGCCAGTAGTATGCGGGGACAGGGGGTCTATGGCTACACCTTC. Amino acid sequence: CASSMRGQGVYGYTF. The chain recombines TRBV19 with TRBJ1-2, with TRBD1 matching over 11 bases. The CDR3 is 15 amino acids. The ends lost 3 bases at V and 4 bases at J; junction bases unmatched: 4. Germline V lookup: CDR1 LNHDA, CDR2 SQIVND (reference sequence).

The chain combines TRBV11-3 with TRBJ2-1; 7 bases are a match to TRBD2. V trimming: 4 bases; J trimming: 0 bases; junction bases outside the gene matches: 6. The CDR3 is made up of 16 amino acids. CDR1 and CDR2 from the germline V gene are SGHNT and YENEEA. The CDR3 nucleotides read TGTGCCAGCAGCTCTTCTAGCGGTCTCTCCTACAATGAGCAGTTCTTC. Protein sequence: CASSSSSGLSYNEQFF.

This clone occurred a few times. The chain joins TRBV3-1 (or the pseudogene TRBV3-2) to TRBJ1-3; D remains unclear. Germline assignment: CDR1 LGHDT and CDR2 YNNKEL (reference sequence). The V gene lost 1 base and the J gene lost 2 bases, with 12 bases spanning the gap. The CDR3 sequence is 16 residues long. CDR3 region: CASSQGSGGPGNTIYF. In DNA, the CDR3 is TGTGCCAGCAGCCAAGGGTCAGGAGGTCCTGGAAACACCATATATTTT.

The chain uses TRBV5-1 and TRBJ1-2, with a weak D call TRBD1 (6 bases). This CDR3 is built from 14 residues. The V gene's germline CDR1 is SGHRS and CDR2 YFSETQ. Trimming shortened V by 0 bases and J by 3 bases, and 9 bases separated the two germline ends. This CDR3 reads CASSLAAGDYGYTF. The DNA of the CDR3 is TGCGCCAGCAGCTTGGCGGCAGGGGACTATGGCTACACCTTC.

The sample holds one count of this clone. This chain connects TRBV28 to TRBJ1-4; 7 bases are a match to TRBD1. V lost 5 bases and J lost 8; bases outside the gene matches: 14. Germline V gives CDR1 MDHEN, CDR2 SYDVKM. This CDR3 is built from 16 residues. The CDR3 coding sequence is TGTGCCAGCAGTACCCCCCTCAGGGGGAAAGGCGAAAAACTGTTTTTT. The encoded protein is CASSTPLRGKGEKLFF.

This chain connects TRBV5-1 to TRBJ1-6; a possible D gene is TRBD1 (6 bases). With 4 bases removed from V and 5 bases from J, the gap between germline ends came to 13 bases. Germline CDR1 reads SGHRS; CDR2 reads YFSETQ. CDR3 length: 15 residues. In DNA, the CDR3 is TGCGCCAGCAGCCGTATGGGGGCAAATAATTCACCCCTCCACTTT. Protein product: CASSRMGANNSPLHF.

The rearrangement joins TRBV15 to TRBJ2-5, with D unresolved. Germline V gives CDR1 LNHNV, CDR2 YYDKDF (reference sequence). The CDR3 sequence is 14 residues long. Trimming pared 8 bases from V and 5 bases from J, leaving 18 bases between. The CDR3: CATRLGAYPETQYF. In nucleotides, the CDR3 is TGTGCCACCCGTTTGGGCGCTTACCCCGAGACCCAGTACTTC.